This T cell receptor beta chain was captured in a study of OX40 agonist ivuxolimab in advanced cancers. For the study at large: At 75% to 90% male, the cohort had a mean age of 60 years, ranging from about 20 to 90. Three patients responded partially, comprising one with hepatocellular carcinoma and two with cutaneous melanoma. Study outcomes and limitations: Part of the nonresponder group also had normalized T-cell clonal expansion that was low.

The method was immunoSEQ multiplex PCR; TCRdb's version includes in-frame clones alone and lacks a portion of them. The sample yields approximately 25,000 clones, about three quarters seen once. As to this clone: Its cognate antigen is unknown.

CDR3 length: 13 amino acids. The germline V gene has CDR1 SGHTA and CDR2 FQGTGA. The V gene lost 5 bases and the J gene lost 3 bases, with 9 bases spanning the gap. The sequence came from an adult with an advanced solid tumor such as melanoma, head and neck, liver or kidney cancer. The sequencing here drew on CD4+ or CD8+ T cells sorted from blood, taken in a trial of the OX40 agonist ivuxolimab. This chain joins TRBV7-3 and TRBJ2-3; D possibly corresponds to TRBD1 (5 bases). DNA of the CDR3: TGTGCCAGCAGCCTACAGGCGACAGATACGCAGTATTTT. Translating gives CASSLQATDTQYF.